This T cell receptor (beta chain) comes out of a study of blood T cells in healthy people across ages (dated by TCRdb to the mid-2010s). Study-level background: In model experiments, template switching captured roughly one uniquely barcoded TCR beta cDNA molecule for every two T cells. The study measured age-related changes in TCR beta repertoire diversity using deep sequencing normalized with unique cDNA molecular identifiers. Four age groups were formed from the donors: young (average around 15 years), middle-aged (just under 40), aged (roughly 56) and long-lived (approximately 80). To avoid experimental bias, donors of different ages were distributed randomly across sequencing lanes. Two additional independent replicas of 1 million unique cDNA reads from the same blood draw were analyzed for two donors (one aged 18 to 30 and one aged 80 or older). Points the paper makes about the study in general: Conclusive comparison of naive and antigen-experienced compartments was prevented by the profiling of bulk unsorted PBMCs. The percentage of naive T cells measured by flow cytometry correlated strongly with observed TCR beta diversity. Observed TCR beta diversity per million T cells fell roughly linearly with age, and a significant reduction was already apparent by age roughly 40. Compared with the aged group, the long-lived group had more naive CD4+ T cells, fewer expanded clones and increased TCR diversity, a pattern suggesting age selection. Because donor CMV infection status was unknown, age-related changes in expanded clonotypes were potentially confounded. Estimates of total diversity based on one million sequenced T cells were considered lower bounds and underestimates.

The CDR3 contains 13 residues, cysteine and phenylalanine counted. The CDR3 DNA has 39 bases and is translated from base 1. Compared with germline, V lacks 6 bases and J lacks 9 bases; bases without a gene match: 7. In its sample, this clonotype was seen many times. Its target antigen remains unknown. No per-base quality is available; no much larger clone lies one base away. The library was built by means of 5' RACE. Sequencing was performed on an Illumina HiSeq 2500. A second PCR of roughly 7 to 11 cycles was performed with a sample-barcoded 5' primer and a J-beta primer mix. Each TCR beta cDNA molecule received a unique molecular identifier from a template-switch 5' adaptor carrying 12 random nucleotides. At least 3 million CDR3-containing paired-end reads were obtained from each sample. First-strand cDNA was synthesized from all RNA with the Mint cDNA synthesis kit, primed by a TRBC-specific oligonucleotide. All cDNA was treated with uracil-DNA glycosylase and then went through a first 18-cycle PCR with the universal primers M1SS and BC2_uni_R. As for how the authors treated the data: Each sample was normalized by randomly selecting 1 million high-quality reads, each carrying a distinct molecular identifier. Reads with shared molecular identifiers were discarded instead of being binned into consensus sequences. CDR3 identification, clonotype clustering and error correction used MiTCR with a Q25 quality threshold and the strictest error-elimination algorithm. Lower-bound total TCR beta diversity was estimated with a nonparametric unseen species model using Euler transformation. The public sequencing data were trimmed at Q25 with fastp and processed into clonotypes with MiXCR by TCRdb, which kept only in-frame beta chains. Entries that share a CDR3 protein sequence are merged under the most common genes and DNA. TCRdb assigned the V and J calls; the authors' analysis was not used. The sample records approximately 940,000 distinct CDR3 sequences, about 48% of which are singletons. The ten largest clonotypes hold over 10% of the sample.

Systemically healthy Caucasian individuals from Russia, some 38 in total and aged 6 to 90 years, were included as donors. Each donor gave ten milliliters of peripheral blood, collected into EDTA-treated Vacutainer tubes. PBMCs were isolated by Ficoll-Paque density-gradient centrifugation, with at least 6.5 million obtained per sample. Total RNA, at least 5 micrograms per sample, was extracted from PBMCs with Trizol reagent. The percentages of naive CD45RAhigh/CD27high T cells were determined by flow cytometry on a PBMC aliquot from every donor. The clonotype was recovered from a man between 25 and 39 years old in good health. Sample: blood. This chain joins TRBV12-3 or TRBV12-4 to TRBJ2-1; the central 8 bases match TRBD2. At the DNA level, the sequence is TGTGCCAGCAGGGTGGTAGCGGGGTCTGAGCAGTTCTTC. This yields the protein CASRVVAGSEQFF.